One sample yielded the 21 T cell receptor beta chains listed below, sequenced in a study of long-term antiretroviral therapy in people with HIV. It was version v3.0 of the immunoSEQ assay that was run at survey level. The protocol was immunoSEQ multiplex PCR, while the TCRdb copy is restricted to in-frame clones and leaves out a portion. The table lists roughly 16,000 clones, approximately 85% of them singletons. This sample comprised unsorted PBMCs, obtained at the start of antiretroviral therapy. These receptor sequences come from a man aged 25-45 years with HIV.

The CDR3: CASSLDSGFQETQYF. The CDR3 region has the DNA TGTGCCAGCAGCTTAGACTCCGGGTTTCAAGAGACCCAGTACTTC. V usage is TRBV7-9 and J usage is TRBJ2-5; D is undetermined. The germline gives CDR1 SEHNR, CDR2 FQNEAQ (reference sequence). Trimming shortened V by 1 base and J by 2 bases, and 11 bases separated the two germline ends. The CDR3 covers 15 residues.

The chain is built from TRBV30 and TRBJ2-7; no clear D gene. CDR1 GTSNPN and CDR2 SVGIG come from the germline V gene (reference sequence). CDR3 length: 15 amino acids. Trimming removed 6 bases from V and 0 bases from J, with 18 bases in between. In DNA form, the CDR3 reads TGTGCCTGCATCCCAAAGCAGGATAGCTCCTACGAGCAGTACTTC. Translation gives CACIPKQDSSYEQYF.

The V gene is TRBV30, the J gene TRBJ2-7; D may correspond to TRBD1 or TRBD2 (5 bases each). Germline loops: CDR1 GTSNPN, CDR2 SVGIG (reference sequence). The CDR3 is 14 amino acids. With 0 bases removed from V and 2 bases from J, the gap between germline ends came to 11 bases. Here the CDR3 DNA reads TGTGCCTGGAGTGTAGTCCAGGGACCCTACGAGCAGTACTTC. Amino acid sequence: CAWSVVQGPYEQYF.

The chain uses TRBV30 and TRBJ2-1, with D possibly matching TRBD2 (5 bases). The CDR3 is 12 residues long. Deletions cut 4 bases from V and 13 bases from J, with 17 bases between. Per the germline V gene, CDR1 is GTSNPN and CDR2 is SVGIG (reference sequence). In DNA, the CDR3 is TGTGCCTGGACCCCTTTTGGGGAGAGCCAGTTCTTC. Translating gives CAWTPFGESQFF.

The J gene is TRBJ2-7, the V gene TRBV6-5, with 8 bases identical to TRBD1. V gave up 5 bases and J gave up 4 bases; unmatched junction bases: 10. Per germline, CDR1 MNHEY and CDR2 SVGAGI. CDR3 length: 15 amino acids. The CDR3 DNA is TGTGCCAGCAGTCAGATGACAGGGGCCTCTTACGAGCAGTACTTC. It yields the protein CASSQMTGASYEQYF.

The gene calls are TRBV15 and TRBJ1-2, with D tentatively TRBD1 (5 bases). The CDR3 extends over 12 amino acids. Trimming cost V 3 bases and J 8 bases, with 10 bases left between them. Per the germline V gene, CDR1 is LNHNV and CDR2 is YYDKDF (reference sequence). This chain's CDR3 is CATSRGTEGYTF. The CDR3 DNA is TGTGCCACCAGCAGGGGGACCGAGGGCTACACCTTC.

There are a few counts of this clone. V is TRBV10-2 and J is TRBJ1-6; 7 positions match TRBD1. V shed 6 bases and J 0 bases; nucleotides not matched to a gene: 2. The CDR3 has 15 amino acids. Germline values: CDR1 WSHSY, CDR2 SAAADI. CDR3 nucleotide sequence: TGCGCCAGCAGGACAGGGAGCTCCTATAATTCACCCCTCCACTTT. Amino acid sequence: CASRTGSSYNSPLHF.

The J gene is TRBJ2-1, the V gene TRBV6-4; perhaps TRBD2 as D (6 bases). Germline V gene lookup returns CDR1 MRHNA and CDR2 SNTAGT. The CDR3 has 16 residues. V gave up 0 bases and J gave up 3 bases, with 12 bases separating them. CDR3 in DNA: TGTGCCAGCAGTGACTCGCCGGGCGGGGACTACAATGAGCAGTTCTTC. Its translation: CASSDSPGGDYNEQFF.

This clone was counted a single time. This chain joins TRBV5-1 and TRBJ1-1, with no clear D. The CDR3 extends over 15 amino acids. The germline gives CDR1 SGHRS, CDR2 YFSETQ. V shed 0 bases and J shed 3 bases, with 12 bases lying between them. This CDR3 is CASSLEGSPYTEAFF. The DNA of the CDR3 is TGCGCCAGCAGCTTGGAGGGTTCGCCATACACTGAAGCTTTCTTT.

This clone was counted between two and nine times. The gene calls are TRBV19 and TRBJ2-1; D call uncertain. The CDR3 extends over 14 amino acids. Germline assignment: CDR1 LNHDA and CDR2 SQIVND (reference sequence). Between the trimmed V and J ends, which lost 3 bases and 6 bases, there was a span of 12 bases. CDR3 residues: CASSISASPNEQFF. CDR3 DNA: TGTGCCAGTAGTATCTCGGCTAGTCCCAATGAGCAGTTCTTC.

This chain joins TRBV5-1 and TRBJ2-4; D not certain. There are 18 residues in the CDR3. Germline values: CDR1 SGHRS, CDR2 YFSETQ. Trimming cost V 0 bases and J 0 bases, with 16 bases left between them. CDR3 coding DNA: TGCGCCAGCAGCTTGGAGGTAGGACGTACCGGAGCCAAAAACATTCAGTACTTC. Its translation: CASSLEVGRTGAKNIQYF.

The gene calls are TRBV7-9 and TRBJ1-1; D is uncertain. The CDR3 runs 14 residues. The V gene lost 1 base and the J gene lost 2 bases, with 8 bases spanning the gap. The V gene's germline CDR1 is SEHNR and CDR2 FQNEAQ (reference sequence). The CDR3 coding sequence is TGTGCCAGCAGCTTAGACAGCTTCAACACTGAAGCTTTCTTT. Its protein is CASSLDSFNTEAFF.

This clone is a singleton in its sample. This chain uses TRBV30 with TRBJ1-1; unclear D gene. V was clipped by 2 bases and J by 6 bases, with 10 bases between them. The germline gives CDR1 GTSNPN, CDR2 SVGIG (reference sequence). The CDR3 is 12 amino acids. DNA of the CDR3: TGTGCCTGGAGTTCGGACGCCGCTGAAGCTTTCTTT. Encoded protein: CAWSSDAAEAFF.

The chain recombines TRBV7-9 with TRBJ2-5, with 10 bases that match TRBD1. The junction had 9 bases not matched to a gene; V was cut back by 7 bases and J by 1 base. The CDR3 spans 16 residues. Germline V lookup: CDR1 SEHNR, CDR2 FQNEAQ (reference sequence). CDR3 bases: TGTGCCAGCACATTCGGGACAGGGGTGACCCAAGAGACCCAGTACTTC. This translates into CASTFGTGVTQETQYF.

The sample holds a few counts of this clone. The V call is TRBV11-3, the J call TRBJ2-5; 10 nucleotides match TRBD1. V lost 4 bases and J lost 7; bases outside the gene matches: 6. There are 14 residues in the CDR3. Looked up from germline, CDR1 is SGHNT and CDR2 is YENEEA. In DNA form, the CDR3 reads TGTGCCAGCAGCTCGACAGGGGGCGAGGGGACCCAGTACTTC. It is translated as CASSSTGGEGTQYF.

The chain's CDR3 is CASSVSGSTETQYF. As DNA, the CDR3 is TGCGCCAGCAGCGTCTCAGGTTCCACGGAGACCCAGTACTTC. V gene TRBV5-1 combines with J gene TRBJ2-5; the D is unclear. Germline V gene lookup returns CDR1 SGHRS and CDR2 YFSETQ. CDR3 length: 14 residues. Trimming removed 4 bases at V and 5 bases at J, with 15 bases between.

This clone has more than one count but fewer than ten. The rearrangement links TRBV4-3 to TRBJ2-7; D is possibly TRBD1 (5 bases). The CDR3 is 14 amino acids. V shed 1 base and J shed 6 bases, with 13 bases lying between them. Germline values: CDR1 LGHNA, CDR2 YSLEER. This CDR3 is CASSQGLVGAEQYF. CDR3 nucleotides: TGCGCCAGCAGCCAAGGTTTAGTAGGGGCCGAGCAGTACTTC.

V usage is TRBV11-2 and J usage is TRBJ2-1; 7 bases line up with TRBD1. The CDR3 loop spans 17 amino acids. The ends lost 2 bases at V and 4 bases at J; junction bases unmatched: 11. Germline CDR1 and CDR2: SGHAT and FQNNGV. CDR3 bases: TGTGCCAGCAGCTTATATGCCGACAGGGATATTTACAATGAGCAGTTCTTC. This gives the protein CASSLYADRDIYNEQFF.

This chain connects TRBV19 to TRBJ1-1; D is perhaps TRBD1 (6 bases). Germline values: CDR1 LNHDA, CDR2 SQIVND (reference sequence). Trimming shortened V by 3 bases and J by 2 bases, and 19 bases separated the two germline ends. The CDR3 spans 17 residues. Here the CDR3 DNA reads TGTGCCAGTAGTATTATTTCTTGGGGGCAGGGAAACACTGAAGCTTTCTTT. Protein: CASSIISWGQGNTEAFF.

The J gene is TRBJ2-1, the V gene TRBV7-9, with TRBD1 matching over 7 bases. The CDR3 runs 16 residues. After removal of 2 bases from V and 8 bases from J, the junction contained 12 bases not matched to a gene. Germline CDR1 reads SEHNR; CDR2 reads FQNEAQ (reference sequence). The CDR3 loop is CASSLCCTGTEYEQFF. The CDR3 bases are TGTGCCAGCAGCTTATGCTGCACCGGGACAGAATATGAGCAGTTCTTC.

In this sample, this clone turned up once. V is TRBV9 and J is TRBJ2-5; D remains ambiguous. V was cut by 3 bases and J by 5 bases, with 17 bases left in between. CDR1 is SGDLS, CDR2 YYNGEE, per germline. The CDR3 extends over 15 amino acids. The CDR3 loop is CASSAPTSKRETQYF. DNA of the CDR3: TGTGCCAGCAGCGCCCCCACGTCGAAACGGGAGACCCAGTACTTC.